The 27 T cell receptor beta chains given below trace back to one sample, sequenced in a study of blood T cell repertoires in COVID-19. Sequenced by immunoSEQ multiplex PCR; TCRdb stores in-frame clones only, minus some. The table includes tens of thousands of clones, about 90% detected once. Sequenced: peripheral blood. These receptor sequences come from a man aged 45-65 years with COVID-19, enrolled during active disease.

The CDR3 loop is CSASFLAGPQETQYF. CDR3 sequence (DNA): TGCAGTGCTAGTTTTCTAGCGGGACCCCAAGAGACCCAGTACTTC. V is TRBV20-1 and J is TRBJ2-5, with 9 bases fitting TRBD2. The CDR3 sequence is 15 residues long. With 3 bases clipped from V and 1 base from J, the junction kept 6 bases outside the gene matches. Germline V lookup: CDR1 DFQATT, CDR2 SNEGSKA (reference sequence).

The gene calls are TRBV19 and TRBJ1-1; 10 bases align to TRBD1. This CDR3 comprises 15 residues. Germline CDR1 reads LNHDA; CDR2 reads SQIVND (reference sequence). V was pared by 7 bases and J by 1 base, with 6 bases of the junction left unmatched. The CDR3 sequence: CASTRDRGQNTEAFF. The CDR3 DNA is TGTGCCAGTACGAGGGACAGGGGACAGAACACTGAAGCTTTCTTT.

V and J are TRBV7-8 and TRBJ2-2, with 8 bases fitting TRBD1. The CDR3 runs 16 residues. V lost 5 bases to trimming and J lost 0 bases; unmatched junction nucleotides: 5. Germline loops: CDR1 SGHVS, CDR2 FQNEAQ. This chain's CDR3 is CASSPRTGSNTGELFF. In DNA, the CDR3 is TGTGCCAGCAGCCCCCGGACAGGGTCGAACACCGGGGAGCTGTTTTTT.

The chain joins TRBV9 to TRBJ2-3; 7 nucleotides match TRBD1. The CDR3 has 15 residues. The trim removed 4 bases at V and 2 bases at J, leaving 7 bases unmatched. From germline, CDR1 is SGDLS and CDR2 YYNGEE. This CDR3 reads CASSRPGQLTDTQYF. The CDR3 coding sequence is TGTGCCAGCAGCAGGCCGGGACAGCTCACAGATACGCAGTATTTT.

The chain is built from TRBV7-9 and TRBJ2-7; TRBD1 might be the D (6 bases). V lost 4 bases to trimming and J lost 7 bases, with 17 bases between them. The CDR3 extends over 14 amino acids. Per germline, CDR1 SEHNR and CDR2 FQNEAQ (reference sequence). The CDR3 DNA follows: TGTGCCAGCAGCTCTCATAACAGGGAGTATGAGCAGTACTTC. Its translation is CASSSHNREYEQYF.

The chain combines TRBV7-9 with TRBJ2-2, with unresolved D. V was clipped by 2 bases and J by 6 bases, with 10 bases between them. The CDR3 extends over 14 amino acids. The germline CDR1 and CDR2 sequences are SEHNR and FQNEAQ (reference sequence). The CDR3 loop is CASSLNNLAGELFF. The CDR3 nucleotides are TGTGCCAGCAGCTTAAACAATTTGGCCGGGGAGCTGTTTTTT. Drawing the rest from reference TRBV7-9 and TRBJ2-2, the complete variable domain is DTGVSQNPRHKITKRGQNVTFRCDPISEHNRLYWYRQTLGQGPEFLTYFQNEAQLEKSRLLSDRFSAERPKGSFSTLEIQRTEQGDSAMYLCASSLNNLAGELFFGEGSRLTVL.

This clone was detected once. The V gene is TRBV6-1, the J gene TRBJ2-7; perhaps TRBD2 as D (5 bases). V gave up 7 bases and J gave up 2 bases, with 15 bases separating them. The germline CDR1 and CDR2 sequences are MNHNS and SASEGT. The CDR3 spans 14 residues. This CDR3 is CASTPLTGTYEQYF. The CDR3 nucleotides are TGTGCCAGCACCCCCTTGACGGGAACCTACGAGCAGTACTTC.

The chain joins TRBV24-1 to TRBJ2-5; no definite D call. The V gene lost 3 bases and the J gene lost 2 bases, with 9 bases spanning the gap. Germline V CDR1 and CDR2: KGHDR, SFDVKD. The CDR3 totals 14 residues. Here the CDR3 reads CATSDDQTQETQYF. CDR3 in DNA: TGTGCCACCAGTGATGACCAGACTCAAGAGACCCAGTACTTC.

V and J are TRBV18 and TRBJ1-4, with D perhaps TRBD1 (5 bases). CDR1 and CDR2 (germline): KGHSH, LQKENI. The ends were cut back, 2 bases at V and 8 bases at J, with 15 bases in the middle. The length of the CDR3 is 15 residues. The CDR3 loop reads CASSPTRMGGEKLFF. DNA for the CDR3: TGTGCCAGCTCACCAACGAGGATGGGGGGGGAAAAACTGTTTTTT.

The rearrangement uses TRBV6-5 and TRBJ1-4; no reliable D call. The CDR3 consists of 14 residues. Trimming took 10 bases from V and 7 from J, leaving 19 bases between them. Per germline, CDR1 MNHEY and CDR2 SVGAGI. The DNA of the CDR3 is TGTGCCACCCGTCAAGAGGGTCGGAGTGAAAAACTGTTTTTT. Residues: CATRQEGRSEKLFF.

V and J are TRBV10-3 and TRBJ1-5; no definite D call. The V end lost 0 bases, the J end lost 6 bases, and 12 bases lay between the germline ends. Germline V gives CDR1 ENHRY, CDR2 SYGVKD. The CDR3 has 15 residues. CDR3 sequence (DNA): TGTGCCATCAGTGAGTCTCAGCAGGTCGGTCAGCCCCAGCATTTT. Translated, it gives CAISESQQVGQPQHF.

The chain carries TRBV6-2 or TRBV6-3 and TRBJ2-7; no firm D call. V was clipped by 6 bases and J by 2 bases, with 14 bases between them. The V gene's germline CDR1 is MNHEY and CDR2 SVGEGT. The CDR3 contains 14 residues. CDR3 sequence reads: CASSSNWSPYEQYF. The CDR3 nucleotides read TGTGCCAGCAGCTCGAACTGGAGCCCCTACGAGCAGTACTTC.

This clone was found a few times. This rearrangement joins TRBV28 to TRBJ2-5; D is ambiguous. The V gene's germline CDR1 is MDHEN and CDR2 SYDVKM. There are 14 residues in the CDR3. Trimming took off 3 bases at V and 7 bases at J, with 15 bases between the two ends. This CDR3 reads CASSFGPASRTQYF. DNA of the CDR3: TGTGCCAGCAGTTTTGGCCCCGCCTCTAGGACCCAGTACTTC.

The rearrangement uses TRBV5-4 and TRBJ2-7; TRBD1 matches at 8 bases. TRBJ2-1 explains the end of the DNA better; the J call may be wrong. Per germline, CDR1 SGHNT and CDR2 YYREEE (reference sequence). The CDR3 spans 15 residues. The CDR3 region has the DNA TGTGCCAGCAGCTTGGTGGCAGGGGGCGAGGATGAGCAGTTCTTC. This sequence encodes CASSLVAGGEDEQFF.

This clone was picked up one time. The J gene is TRBJ2-1, the V gene TRBV3-1 (or the pseudogene TRBV3-2); 11 bases map to TRBD2. The CDR3 sequence is 16 residues long. The ends lost 2 bases at V and 6 bases at J; junction bases unmatched: 6. Germline lookup yields CDR1 LGHDT and CDR2 YNNKEL (reference sequence). The CDR3 coding sequence is TGTGCCAGCAGCCAACCACTAGCGGGGGTTTTCAATGAGCAGTTCTTC. It encodes CASSQPLAGVFNEQFF.

By proportion, this clone is large. This rearrangement joins TRBV28 to TRBJ2-7; 7 bases fit TRBD1. V trimming: 1 base; J trimming: 3 bases; junction bases outside the gene matches: 6. This CDR3 contains 15 residues. Germline CDR1 is MDHEN and CDR2 is SYDVKM. CDR3 in amino acids: CASSLSDRVGYEQYF. The CDR3 DNA reads TGTGCCAGCAGTTTATCCGACAGGGTCGGCTACGAGCAGTACTTC. Full variable domain (remainder filled in from reference TRBV28 and TRBJ2-7): DVKVTQSSRYLVKRTGEKVFLECVQDMDHENMFWYRQDPGLGLRLIYFSYDVKMKEKGDIPEGYSVSREKKERFSLILESASTNQTSMYLCASSLSDRVGYEQYFGPGTRLTVT.

V gene TRBV7-9 combines with J gene TRBJ2-3; TRBD2 aligns across 9 bases. V lost 0 bases to trimming and J lost 1 base; unmatched junction nucleotides: 11. Germline values: CDR1 SEHNR, CDR2 FQNEAQ (reference sequence). The CDR3 is made up of 19 amino acids. The CDR3 loop is CASSLALRRGGGGTDTQYF. The DNA for the CDR3 is TGTGCCAGCAGCTTAGCGCTAAGGCGGGGGGGAGGTGGCACAGATACGCAGTATTTT. The full variable domain, rest sourced from reference TRBV7-9 and TRBJ2-3, is DTGVSQNPRHKITKRGQNVTFRCDPISEHNRLYWYRQTLGQGPEFLTYFQNEAQLEKSRLLSDRFSAERPKGSFSTLEIQRTEQGDSAMYLCASSLALRRGGGGTDTQYFGPGTRLTVL.

This clone was detected only once. The chain is built from TRBV18 and TRBJ1-5, with 7 bases aligning to TRBD1. The CDR3 is 15 residues long. Germline-derived CDR1 and CDR2 are KGHSH and LQKENI. Losses at the gene ends were 0 bases for V and 6 bases for J; bases not matched to a gene: 5. CDR3 residues: CASSPPNRGGQPQHF. The DNA of the CDR3 is TGTGCCAGCTCACCACCCAACAGGGGAGGTCAGCCCCAGCATTTT.

This chain connects TRBV28 to TRBJ1-2, with D maybe TRBD1 (6 bases). In germline, CDR1 is MDHEN, CDR2 SYDVKM. The ends were cut back, 4 bases at V and 1 base at J, with 16 bases in the middle. The CDR3 is 16 residues long. The CDR3 sequence is CASSSLSRTDNYGYTF. Here the CDR3 DNA reads TGTGCCAGCAGTTCCCTTTCTCGGACAGATAACTATGGCTACACCTTC.

The chain uses TRBV9 and TRBJ1-6, with 7 positions matching TRBD1. CDR1 is SGDLS and CDR2 is YYNGEE in the germline V gene. The CDR3 length is 15 residues. The ends lost 4 bases at V and 6 bases at J; junction bases unmatched: 7. The CDR3 is CASSISGGSNSPLHF. CDR3 sequence (DNA): TGTGCCAGCAGCATATCAGGGGGGTCTAATTCACCCCTCCACTTT.

The CDR3 region is CASSLAAHGYTF. The CDR3, as DNA: TGTGCCAGCAGTTTAGCGGCCCATGGCTACACCTTC. The J gene is TRBJ1-2, the V gene TRBV28; the D is unclear. The V and J ends lost 2 bases and 6 bases respectively, with 7 bases between them. CDR1 is MDHEN and CDR2 is SYDVKM in the germline V gene. This CDR3 contains 12 residues.

The rearrangement joins TRBV28 to TRBJ1-2; D not certain. CDR3 length: 12 amino acids. V lost 6 bases to trimming and J lost 2 bases, with 7 bases between them. Germline V gene lookup returns CDR1 MDHEN and CDR2 SYDVKM. CDR3 nucleotides: TGTGCCAGCAGGCCGGGAAACTATGGCTACACCTTC. It specifies CASRPGNYGYTF.

The V gene is TRBV6-2 or TRBV6-3, the J gene TRBJ2-5, with 9 nucleotides matching TRBD1. The CDR3 runs 16 residues. The germline CDR1 and CDR2 sequences are MNHEY and SVGEGT. Trimming took 0 bases from V and 3 from J; bases not matched to a gene: 5. CDR3 loop: CASSYSARTGEETQYF. CDR3 sequence (DNA): TGTGCCAGCAGTTACTCAGCTAGGACAGGGGAAGAGACCCAGTACTTC.

The V call is TRBV9, the J call TRBJ1-6, with D uncertain. From germline, CDR1 is SGDLS and CDR2 YYNGEE. The CDR3 contains 13 residues. Trimming stripped 0 bases from V and 8 bases from J, with 6 bases between. CDR3 residues: CASSVGRDSPLHF. CDR3 sequence (DNA): TGTGCCAGCAGCGTAGGGAGAGATTCACCCCTCCACTTT.

A few counts support this clone. The chain is built from TRBV19 and TRBJ2-7; TRBD1 matches at 12 bases. From germline, CDR1 is LNHDA and CDR2 SQIVND (reference sequence). Losses at the gene ends were 3 bases for V and 7 bases for J; bases not matched to a gene: 4. This CDR3 region has 14 residues. The CDR3, as DNA: TGTGCCAGTAGTATCGGGGACAGGGGGCGAGAGCAGTACTTC. It specifies CASSIGDRGREQYF.

V is TRBV5-1 and J is TRBJ2-7; tentative D call: TRBD1 (6 bases). V dropped 4 bases and J dropped 10 bases, with 24 bases sitting between them. Germline V gives CDR1 SGHRS, CDR2 YFSETQ. The CDR3 contains 15 residues. CDR3 nucleotides: TGCGCCAGCAGCCAATATAGGGGACACGAGGGGTCCCAGTACTTC. Protein product: CASSQYRGHEGSQYF.

The chain recombines TRBV5-1 with TRBJ1-3; D not certain. This CDR3 is built from 17 residues. V was cut by 0 bases and J by 0 bases, with 13 bases left in between. CDR1 is SGHRS and CDR2 is YFSETQ in the germline V gene. CDR3 DNA: TGCGCCAGCAGCTTGGACCCAGGCTTGATCTCTGGAAACACCATATATTTT. Translated, it gives CASSLDPGLISGNTIYF.